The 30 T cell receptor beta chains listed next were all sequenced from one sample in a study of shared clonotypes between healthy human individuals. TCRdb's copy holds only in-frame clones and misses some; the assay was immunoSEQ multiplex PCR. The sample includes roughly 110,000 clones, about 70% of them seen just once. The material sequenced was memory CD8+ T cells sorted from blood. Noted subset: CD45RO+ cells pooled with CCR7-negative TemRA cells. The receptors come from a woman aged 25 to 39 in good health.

The CDR3 bases are TGTGCCAGCGGACAGGGCTACGAGCAGTACTTC. Translated: CASGQGYEQYF. The J gene is TRBJ2-5, the V gene TRBV19; 8 bases align to TRBD1. The J call is in doubt because the DNA end fits TRBJ2-7 better. The CDR3 totals 11 residues. Germline CDR1 is LNHDA and CDR2 is SQIVND (reference sequence).

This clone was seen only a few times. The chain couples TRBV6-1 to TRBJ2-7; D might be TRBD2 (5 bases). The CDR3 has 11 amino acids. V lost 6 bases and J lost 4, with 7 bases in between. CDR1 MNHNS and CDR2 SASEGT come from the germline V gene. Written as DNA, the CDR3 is TGTGCCAGCAGCTGGAGGTACGAGCAGTACTTC. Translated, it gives CASSWRYEQYF.

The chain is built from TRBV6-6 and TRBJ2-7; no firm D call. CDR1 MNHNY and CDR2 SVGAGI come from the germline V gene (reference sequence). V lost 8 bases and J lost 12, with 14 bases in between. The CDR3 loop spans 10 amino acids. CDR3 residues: CASGPDGGYF. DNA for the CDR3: TGTGCCAGCGGCCCGGACGGCGGGTACTTC.

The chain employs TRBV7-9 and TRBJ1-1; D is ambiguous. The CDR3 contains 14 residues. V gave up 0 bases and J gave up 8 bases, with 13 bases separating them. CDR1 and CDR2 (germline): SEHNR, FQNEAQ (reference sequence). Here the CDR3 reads CASSLALDPGEAFF. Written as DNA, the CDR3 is TGTGCCAGCAGCTTAGCGTTGGACCCGGGCGAAGCTTTCTTT.

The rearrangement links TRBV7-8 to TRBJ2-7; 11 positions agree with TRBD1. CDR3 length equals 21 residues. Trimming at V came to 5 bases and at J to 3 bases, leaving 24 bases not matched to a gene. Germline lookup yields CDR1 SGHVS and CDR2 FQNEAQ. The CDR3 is CASSPWGSRTGGRAEYYEQYF. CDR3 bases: TGTGCCAGCAGCCCATGGGGGAGCCGGACAGGGGGCAGAGCGGAATACTACGAGCAGTACTTC.

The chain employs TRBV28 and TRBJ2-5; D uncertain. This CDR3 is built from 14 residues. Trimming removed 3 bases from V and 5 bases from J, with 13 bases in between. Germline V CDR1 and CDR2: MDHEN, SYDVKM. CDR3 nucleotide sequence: TGTGCCAGCAGTTTTTTCAGCAGGACGGAGACCCAGTACTTC. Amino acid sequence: CASSFFSRTETQYF.

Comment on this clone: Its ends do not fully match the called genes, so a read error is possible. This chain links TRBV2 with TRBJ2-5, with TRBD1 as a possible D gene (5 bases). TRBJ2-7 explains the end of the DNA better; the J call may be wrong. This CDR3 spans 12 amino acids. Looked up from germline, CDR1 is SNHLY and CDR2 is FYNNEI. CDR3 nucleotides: TGTGCCAGCACTGAACCCAGGGACGAGCAGTACTTC. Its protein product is CASTEPRDEQYF.

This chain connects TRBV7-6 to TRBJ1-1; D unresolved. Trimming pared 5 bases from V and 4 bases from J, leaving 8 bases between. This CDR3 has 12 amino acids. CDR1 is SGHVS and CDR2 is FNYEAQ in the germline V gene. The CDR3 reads CASSGVGTEAFF. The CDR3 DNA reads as TGTGCCAGCAGCGGCGTGGGCACTGAAGCTTTCTTT.

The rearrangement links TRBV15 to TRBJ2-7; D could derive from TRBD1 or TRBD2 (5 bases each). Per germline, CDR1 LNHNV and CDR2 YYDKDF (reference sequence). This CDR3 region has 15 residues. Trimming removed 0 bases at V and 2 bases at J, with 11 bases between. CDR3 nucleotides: TGTGCCACCAGCAGAGATGGATGGGGACCCTACGAGCAGTACTTC. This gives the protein CATSRDGWGPYEQYF.

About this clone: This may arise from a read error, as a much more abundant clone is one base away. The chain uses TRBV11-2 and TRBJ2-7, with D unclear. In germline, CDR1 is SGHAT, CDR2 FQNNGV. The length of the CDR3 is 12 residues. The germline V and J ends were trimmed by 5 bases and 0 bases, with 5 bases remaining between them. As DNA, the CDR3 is TGTGCCAGCAGCACCAGCTCCTACGAGCAGTACTTC. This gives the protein CASSTSSYEQYF. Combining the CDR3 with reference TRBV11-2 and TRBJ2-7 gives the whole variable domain EAGVAQSPRYKIIEKRQSVAFWCNPISGHATLYWYQQILGQGPKLLIQFQNNGVVDDSQLPKDRFSAERLKGVDSTLKIQPAKLEDSAVYLCASSTSSYEQYFGPGTRLTVT.

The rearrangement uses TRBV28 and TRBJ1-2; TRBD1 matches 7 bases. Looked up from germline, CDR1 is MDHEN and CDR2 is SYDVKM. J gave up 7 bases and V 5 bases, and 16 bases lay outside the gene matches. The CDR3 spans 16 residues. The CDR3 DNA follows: TGTGCCAGCAGTCCTCCCCCGGGACAGATTTGGGGTGGCTACACCTTC. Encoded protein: CASSPPPGQIWGGYTF.

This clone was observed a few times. This CDR3 is CASRRSGADIETQYF. CDR3 coding DNA: TGTGCCAGTCGGCGATCGGGGGCGGACATAGAGACCCAGTACTTC. The V gene is TRBV28, the J gene TRBJ2-5; possibly TRBD1 or TRBD2 for D (6 bases each). The CDR3 contains 15 residues. From germline, CDR1 is MDHEN and CDR2 SYDVKM. V was shortened by 9 bases and J by 4 bases, with 21 bases between the two germline ends.

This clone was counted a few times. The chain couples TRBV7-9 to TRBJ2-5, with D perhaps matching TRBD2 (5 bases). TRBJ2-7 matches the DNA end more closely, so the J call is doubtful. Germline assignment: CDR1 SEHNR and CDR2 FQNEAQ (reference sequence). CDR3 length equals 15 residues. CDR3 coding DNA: TGTGCCAGCAGCTCCGACGGGGTGCTGGGTAACGAGCAGTACTTC. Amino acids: CASSSDGVLGNEQYF.

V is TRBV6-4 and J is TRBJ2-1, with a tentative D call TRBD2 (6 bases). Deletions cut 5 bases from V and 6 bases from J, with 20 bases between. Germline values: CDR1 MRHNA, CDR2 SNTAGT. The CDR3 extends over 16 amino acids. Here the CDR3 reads CASSLKQEGRVNEQFF. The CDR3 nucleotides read TGTGCCAGCAGTCTAAAGCAGGAGGGAAGGGTCAATGAGCAGTTCTTC.

CDR3 protein: CASSAHPGQGYEQYF. The CDR3 DNA sequence: TGTGCCAGCAGTGCCCACCCGGGACAGGGCTACGAGCAGTACTTC. The rearrangement uses TRBV6-1 and TRBJ2-7; 9 positions agree with TRBD1. V trimming: 4 bases; J trimming: 3 bases; junction bases outside the gene matches: 7. CDR1 and CDR2 from the germline V gene are MNHNS and SASEGT. The CDR3 contains 15 residues.

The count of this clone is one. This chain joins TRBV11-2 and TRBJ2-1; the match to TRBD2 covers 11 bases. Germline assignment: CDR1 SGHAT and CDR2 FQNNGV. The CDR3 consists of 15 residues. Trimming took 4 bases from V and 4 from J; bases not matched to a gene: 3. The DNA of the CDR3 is TGTGCCAGCAGCTCGACTAGCGGGAAGTACAATGAGCAGTTCTTC. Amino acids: CASSSTSGKYNEQFF.

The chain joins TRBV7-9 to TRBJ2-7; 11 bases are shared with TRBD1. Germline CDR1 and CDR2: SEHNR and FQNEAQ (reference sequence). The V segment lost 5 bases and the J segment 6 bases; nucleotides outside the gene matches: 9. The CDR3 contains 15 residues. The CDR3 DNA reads TGTGCCAGCAGCCCCCCCGGGACAGGGGGGTCCGAGCAGTACTTC. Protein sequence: CASSPPGTGGSEQYF.

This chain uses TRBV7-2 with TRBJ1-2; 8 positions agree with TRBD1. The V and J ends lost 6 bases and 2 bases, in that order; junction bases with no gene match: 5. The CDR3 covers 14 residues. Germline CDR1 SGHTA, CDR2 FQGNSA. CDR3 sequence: CASRRRDRNYGYTF. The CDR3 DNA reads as TGTGCCAGCAGGAGGAGGGACAGGAACTATGGCTACACCTTC.

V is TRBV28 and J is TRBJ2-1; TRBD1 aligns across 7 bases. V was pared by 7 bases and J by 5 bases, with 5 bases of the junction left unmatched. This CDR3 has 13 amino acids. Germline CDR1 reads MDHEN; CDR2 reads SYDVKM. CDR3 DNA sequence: TGTGCCAGCACCGAAACAGGGGACAATGAGCAGTTCTTC. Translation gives CASTETGDNEQFF.

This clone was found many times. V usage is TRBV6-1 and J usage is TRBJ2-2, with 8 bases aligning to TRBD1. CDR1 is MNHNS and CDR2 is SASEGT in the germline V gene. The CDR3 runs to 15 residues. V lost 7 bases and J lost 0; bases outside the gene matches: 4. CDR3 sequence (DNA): TGTGCCAGCAACGGACAGGGCTCGAACACCGGGGAGCTGTTTTTT. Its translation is CASNGQGSNTGELFF.

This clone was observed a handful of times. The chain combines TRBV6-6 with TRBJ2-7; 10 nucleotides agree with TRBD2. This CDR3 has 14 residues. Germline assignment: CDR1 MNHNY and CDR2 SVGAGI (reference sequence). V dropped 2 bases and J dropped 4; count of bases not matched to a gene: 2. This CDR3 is CASSYASGSYEQYF. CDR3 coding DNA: TGTGCCAGCAGTTACGCTAGCGGGAGTTACGAGCAGTACTTC.

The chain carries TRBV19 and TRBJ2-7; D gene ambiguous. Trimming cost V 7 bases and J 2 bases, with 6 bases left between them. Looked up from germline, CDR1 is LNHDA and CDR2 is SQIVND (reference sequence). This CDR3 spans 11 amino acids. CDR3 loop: CASKLAYEQYF. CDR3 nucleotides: TGTGCCAGTAAGTTGGCCTACGAGCAGTACTTC.

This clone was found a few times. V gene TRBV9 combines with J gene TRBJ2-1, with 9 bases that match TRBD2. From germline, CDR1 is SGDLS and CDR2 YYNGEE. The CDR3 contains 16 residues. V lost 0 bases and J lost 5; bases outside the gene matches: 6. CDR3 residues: CASSVDISGGNNEQFF. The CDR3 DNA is TGTGCCAGCAGCGTAGATATTAGCGGGGGAAACAATGAGCAGTTCTTC. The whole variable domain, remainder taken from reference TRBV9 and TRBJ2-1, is DSGVTQTPKHLITATGQRVTLRCSPRSGDLSVYWYQQSLDQGLQFLIQYYNGEERAKGNILERFSAQQFPDLHSELNLSSLELGDSALYFCASSVDISGGNNEQFFGPGTRLTVL.

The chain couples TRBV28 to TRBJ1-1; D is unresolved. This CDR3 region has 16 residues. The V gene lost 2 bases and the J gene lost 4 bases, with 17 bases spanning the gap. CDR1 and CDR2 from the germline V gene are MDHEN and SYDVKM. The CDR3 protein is CASSLHHAASGTEAFF. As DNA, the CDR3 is TGTGCCAGCAGTTTACATCATGCGGCTTCGGGCACTGAAGCTTTCTTT.

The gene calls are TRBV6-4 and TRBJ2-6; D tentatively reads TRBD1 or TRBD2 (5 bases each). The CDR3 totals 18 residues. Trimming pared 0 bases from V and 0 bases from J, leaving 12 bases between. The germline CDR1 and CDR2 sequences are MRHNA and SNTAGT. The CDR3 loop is CASSDSGETSSGANVLTF. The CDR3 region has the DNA TGTGCCAGCAGTGACTCAGGGGAGACCAGCTCTGGGGCCAACGTCCTGACTTTC.

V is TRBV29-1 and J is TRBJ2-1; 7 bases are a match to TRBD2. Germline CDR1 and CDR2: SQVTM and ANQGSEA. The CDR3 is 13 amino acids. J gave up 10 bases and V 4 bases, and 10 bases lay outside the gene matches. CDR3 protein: CSVGREKVREQFF. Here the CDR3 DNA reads TGCAGCGTTGGGCGGGAGAAGGTACGGGAGCAGTTCTTC.

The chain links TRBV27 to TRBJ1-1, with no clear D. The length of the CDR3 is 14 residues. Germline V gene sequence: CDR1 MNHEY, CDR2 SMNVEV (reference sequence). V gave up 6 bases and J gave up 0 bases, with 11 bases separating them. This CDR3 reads CASRESYMNTEAFF. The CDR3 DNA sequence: TGTGCCAGCAGGGAAAGCTACATGAACACTGAAGCTTTCTTT.

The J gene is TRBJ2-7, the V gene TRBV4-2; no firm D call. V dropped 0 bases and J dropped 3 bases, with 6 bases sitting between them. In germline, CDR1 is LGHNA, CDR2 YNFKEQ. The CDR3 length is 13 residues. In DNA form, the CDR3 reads TGTGCCAGCAGCCAAGATGTTAGCTACGAGCAGTACTTC. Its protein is CASSQDVSYEQYF.

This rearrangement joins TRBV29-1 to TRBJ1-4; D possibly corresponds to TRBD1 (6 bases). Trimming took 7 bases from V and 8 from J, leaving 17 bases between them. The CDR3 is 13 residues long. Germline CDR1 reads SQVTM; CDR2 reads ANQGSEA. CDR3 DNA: TGCAGCGCCGAGGGGGGGTTCGGAGAAAAACTGTTTTTT. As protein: CSAEGGFGEKLFF.

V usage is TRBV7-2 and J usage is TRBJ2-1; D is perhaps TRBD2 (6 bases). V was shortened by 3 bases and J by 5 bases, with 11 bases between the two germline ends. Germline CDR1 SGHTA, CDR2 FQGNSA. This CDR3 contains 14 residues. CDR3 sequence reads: CASSLGTGDNEQFF. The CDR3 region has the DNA TGTGCCAGCAGCTTGGGGACTGGGGACAATGAGCAGTTCTTC.